Listed below are T cell receptor beta chains from one sample, sequenced in a study of CD8 T cells in Susac syndrome. TCRdb re-derived calls from the immunoSEQ multiplex PCR reads in MiXCR, one entry per CDR3 protein. This sample carries around 170,000 distinct CDR3 sequences, about 95% of them seen once, and the ten largest clones take around 0.16%. Sequencing was done on a sample of CD8+ T cells from PBMCs. The receptors were gathered from a human donor with Susac syndrome. CDR3s leave out the opening cysteine and the closing phenylalanine or tryptophan. The order of the fields is D gene, V gene, J gene, CDR3 length, CDR3 protein. A D gene is named only where the DNA matches it firmly.

D gene: NA; V gene: TRBV30; J gene: TRBJ1-1; CDR3 length: 9; CDR3 protein: AWKRGTEAF
D gene: TRBD1; V gene: TRBV7-8; J gene: TRBJ2-2; CDR3 length: 14; CDR3 protein: ASSLSGTGFSGELF
D gene: NA; V gene: TRBV15; J gene: TRBJ2-2; CDR3 length: 12; CDR3 protein: ATSEDMNTGELF
D gene: NA; V gene: TRBV7-9; J gene: TRBJ2-5; CDR3 length: 14; CDR3 protein: ASSFGGGEFRETQY
D gene: NA; V gene: TRBV9; J gene: TRBJ2-7; CDR3 length: 13; CDR3 protein: ASSVEGASSYEQY
D gene: NA; V gene: TRBV5-1; J gene: TRBJ2-5; CDR3 length: 12; CDR3 protein: ASKSEVYQETQY
D gene: NA; V gene: TRBV2; J gene: TRBJ2-5; CDR3 length: 8; CDR3 protein: ASRQETQY
D gene: TRBD2; V gene: TRBV28; J gene: TRBJ2-7; CDR3 length: 13; CDR3 protein: ASSFRSGRTDEQY
D gene: NA; V gene: TRBV18; J gene: TRBJ2-3; CDR3 length: 11; CDR3 protein: ASSPGSVNTQY
D gene: NA; V gene: TRBV27; J gene: TRBJ1-6; CDR3 length: 15; CDR3 protein: ASSNRLDSSYNSPLH
D gene: NA; V gene: TRBV20-1; J gene: TRBJ2-7; CDR3 length: 11; CDR3 protein: SASRLGGYEQY
D gene: NA; V gene: TRBV27; J gene: TRBJ1-1; CDR3 length: 11; CDR3 protein: ASRSQGNTEAF
D gene: NA; V gene: TRBV4-1; J gene: TRBJ2-5; CDR3 length: 12; CDR3 protein: ASSQDGRGQTQY
D gene: TRBD2; V gene: TRBV29-1; J gene: TRBJ2-1; CDR3 length: 13; CDR3 protein: SGSSGTSGKNEQF
D gene: TRBD1; V gene: TRBV27; J gene: TRBJ2-5; CDR3 length: 13; CDR3 protein: ASSSWTGAGETQY
D gene: TRBD1; V gene: TRBV9; J gene: TRBJ1-5; CDR3 length: 13; CDR3 protein: ASSAGQTSNQPQH
D gene: NA; V gene: TRBV2; J gene: TRBJ2-6; CDR3 length: 13; CDR3 protein: ASSVFSTGANVLT
D gene: NA; V gene: TRBV14; J gene: TRBJ1-6; CDR3 length: 11; CDR3 protein: ASSQDRRSPLH
D gene: TRBD2; V gene: TRBV20-1; J gene: TRBJ2-2; CDR3 length: 15; CDR3 protein: SARDPTSGENTGELF
D gene: TRBD2; V gene: TRBV20-1; J gene: TRBJ2-1; CDR3 length: 9; CDR3 protein: SAPGLAGEF
D gene: TRBD1; V gene: TRBV6-5; J gene: TRBJ1-1; CDR3 length: 14; CDR3 protein: ASSYGGTGTNTEAF
D gene: NA; V gene: TRBV11-3; J gene: TRBJ2-1; CDR3 length: 13; CDR3 protein: ASSPSSALYNEQF
D gene: TRBD2; V gene: TRBV11-2; J gene: TRBJ2-1; CDR3 length: 14; CDR3 protein: ASSLATRRGMGRRF
D gene: NA; V gene: TRBV7-8; J gene: TRBJ1-2; CDR3 length: 15; CDR3 protein: ASSLAVRAVANYGYT
D gene: TRBD1; V gene: TRBV7-2; J gene: TRBJ2-5; CDR3 length: 13; CDR3 protein: ASSPDRGWGETQY
D gene: TRBD1; V gene: TRBV11-2; J gene: TRBJ2-5; CDR3 length: 13; CDR3 protein: ASSLSPGTAETQY
D gene: NA; V gene: TRBV12-3/TRBV12-4; J gene: TRBJ2-1; CDR3 length: 12; CDR3 protein: ASSLAGVHNEQF
D gene: NA; V gene: TRBV13; J gene: TRBJ2-5; CDR3 length: 9; CDR3 protein: ASGTLETQY
D gene: NA; V gene: TRBV12-3/TRBV12-4; J gene: TRBJ1-3; CDR3 length: 12; CDR3 protein: ASRINRIGNTIY
D gene: NA; V gene: TRBV4-2; J gene: TRBJ2-7; CDR3 length: 12; CDR3 protein: ASSQDLGGYEQY
D gene: NA; V gene: TRBV5-1; J gene: TRBJ2-7; CDR3 length: 13; CDR3 protein: ASSFPDGGSYEQY